These T cell receptor beta chains were read from a single sample in a study of cytomegalovirus exposure and HLA in healthy donors. Clones were read by immunoSEQ multiplex PCR, and TCRdb kept only the in-frame ones, dropping some. Here the sample spans under 95,000 clones, roughly 8.2% being singletons. Sequencing used PBMCs. The source of these receptors is a man aged 45-65 years in good health and CMV-seronegative. Each CDR3 is given with its conserved first and last residue. Fields, in order: V gene, clone size, J gene, D gene, CDR3 protein, CDR3 DNA. The D gene is left open where the match is weak. Clone size appears in some rows only: once, few, many, or a class for an expanded clone.

>TRBV4-1|.|TRBJ2-1|TRBD2
CASSQPLLAGRYNEQFF
TGCGCCAGCAGCCAGCCACTACTAGCGGGGAGGTACAATGAGCAGTTCTTC
>TRBV7-2|.|TRBJ2-3|TRBD2
CASSLALLAGLADTQYF
TGTGCCAGCAGCTTAGCCTTACTAGCGGGATTAGCAGATACGCAGTATTTT
>TRBV25-1|few|TRBJ1-4|.
CASSDSLGGPTNEKLFF
TGTGCCAGCAGTGATTCTCTAGGAGGGCCTACTAATGAAAAACTGTTTTTT
>TRBV6-1|few|TRBJ2-2|.
CASSEVSGNTGELFF
TGTGCCAGCAGTGAAGTGAGCGGTAACACCGGGGAGCTGTTTTTT
>TRBV5-1|few|TRBJ1-1|.
CASSLMGRTEAFF
TGCGCCAGCAGCTTGATGGGGCGCACTGAAGCTTTCTTT
>TRBV2|.|TRBJ1-4|.
CASSEVAVLNEKLFF
TGTGCCAGCAGTGAAGTTGCCGTACTGAATGAAAAACTGTTTTTT
>TRBV5-1|few|TRBJ2-3|TRBD2
CASSAGTSWSTDTQYF
TGCGCCAGCAGCGCCGGGACTAGCTGGAGCACAGATACGCAGTATTTT
>TRBV5-4|few|TRBJ1-1|.
CASSSPGRAVAEAFF
TGTGCCAGCAGCTCCCCTGGCAGGGCAGTCGCTGAAGCTTTCTTT
>TRBV11-1|.|TRBJ1-6|.
CASSSSDGSNSPLHF
TGTGCCAGCAGCTCCTCAGACGGGAGTAATTCACCCCTCCACTTT
>TRBV10-3|.|TRBJ2-7|TRBD2
CAISESTRAGDSRGYEQYF
TGTGCCATCAGTGAGTCGACGAGAGCGGGAGACTCTCGGGGATACGAGCAGTACTTC
>TRBV4-2|few|TRBJ2-6|TRBD1
CASSPTGVMLSGANVLTF
TGTGCCAGCAGCCCTACAGGGGTAATGCTATCTGGGGCCAACGTCCTGACTTTC
>TRBV5-1|few|TRBJ2-2|.
CASSLRGANGELFF
TGCGCCAGCAGCTTACGGGGGGCAAATGGGGAGCTGTTTTTT
>TRBV2|.|TRBJ2-5|TRBD2
CASSDRGTNVKETQYF
TGTGCCAGCAGTGATAGAGGGACTAATGTCAAAGAGACCCAGTACTTC
>TRBV5-1|few|TRBJ2-6|TRBD1
CASSLGHRGPGANVLTF
TGCGCCAGCAGCTTGGGGCACAGGGGGCCTGGGGCCAACGTCCTGACTTTC
>TRBV2|few|TRBJ1-1|.
CASSADRSEAFF
TGTGCCAGCAGCGCCGACAGGAGTGAAGCTTTCTTT
>TRBV30|.|TRBJ2-5|TRBD2
CAWSADAGVEETQYF
TGTGCCTGGAGTGCTGACGCGGGAGTGGAAGAGACCCAGTACTTC
>TRBV29-1|many|TRBJ2-7|TRBD1
CSPQGQGDYEQYF
TGCAGCCCTCAGGGACAGGGTGACTACGAGCAGTACTTC
>TRBV4-3|.|TRBJ1-2|TRBD1
CASSQTAKGAYGYTF
TGCGCCAGCAGCCAAACAGCCAAGGGGGCCTATGGCTACACCTTC
>TRBV7-9|.|TRBJ2-1|.
CASSHRVSAGVIPGEQFF
TGTGCCAGCAGTCACAGGGTTTCGGCGGGAGTAATCCCAGGAGAGCAGTTCTTC
>TRBV9|.|TRBJ2-6|TRBD2
CASSVAGGSGANVLTF
TGTGCCAGCAGCGTAGCGGGGGGCTCTGGGGCCAACGTCCTGACTTTC
>TRBV10-3|.|TRBJ1-2|TRBD1
CAIAFGTAANYGYTF
TGTGCCATAGCCTTCGGGACAGCAGCTAACTATGGCTACACCTTC
>TRBV28|.|TRBJ1-4|.
CASSLLQATNEKLFF
TGTGCCAGCAGTCTTTTACAGGCAACTAATGAAAAACTGTTTTTT
>TRBV5-1|.|TRBJ1-1|.
CATSTIAGPSTEAFF
TGCGCCACCTCTACTATCGCGGGGCCGAGTACTGAAGCTTTCTTT
>TRBV10-3|few|TRBJ2-7|TRBD1
CATQDRQEAYEQYF
TGTGCCACACAGGACAGGCAGGAGGCCTACGAGCAGTACTTC
>TRBV27|few|TRBJ2-1|TRBD2
CASSLYSGSSNNEQFF
TGTGCCAGCAGTTTATATAGCGGGAGTTCCAACAATGAGCAGTTCTTC
>TRBV15|.|TRBJ2-7|TRBD1
CATSRSGDRGHEQYF
TGTGCCACCAGCAGGTCTGGAGACAGGGGGCACGAGCAGTACTTC
>TRBV28|few|TRBJ1-2|TRBD1
CASGQGNYGYTF
TGTGCCAGCGGACAGGGGAACTATGGCTACACCTTC
>TRBV6-5|.|TRBJ1-1|TRBD1
CASSGTDRNTEAFF
TGTGCCAGCAGCGGGACAGATCGGAACACTGAAGCTTTCTTT
>TRBV7-8|few|TRBJ1-4|.
CASSFAQGNFGEKLFF
TGTGCCAGCAGCTTTGCCCAGGGGAATTTCGGTGAAAAACTGTTTTTT
>TRBV30|few|TRBJ2-7|TRBD2
CAWSVGSGTRNEQYF
TGTGCCTGGAGCGTCGGGAGCGGGACGAGGAACGAGCAGTACTTC
>TRBV10-3|.|TRBJ2-6|TRBD1
CAISRDRGPGANVLTF
TGTGCCATCAGTCGGGACAGGGGGCCTGGGGCCAACGTCCTGACTTTC
>TRBV15|few|TRBJ2-6|.
CATSRDFFGNSGANVLTF
TGTGCCACCAGCAGAGATTTTTTCGGGAACTCTGGGGCCAACGTCCTGACTTTC
>TRBV28|.|TRBJ2-1|.
CASSLSSNNEQFF
TGTGCCAGCAGTTTAAGCTCCAACAATGAGCAGTTCTTC
>TRBV6-6|.|TRBJ1-1|TRBD1
CASITGGTTEAFF
TGTGCCAGCATTACAGGGGGCACTACTGAAGCTTTCTTT
>TRBV5-3|few|TRBJ2-7|.
CARVTGEDYEQYF
TGTGCCAGAGTCACAGGGGAGGACTACGAGCAGTACTTC
>TRBV30|few|TRBJ2-2|.
CAWSISTTGELFF
TGTGCCTGGAGTATAAGCACCACCGGGGAGCTGTTTTTT
>TRBV27|few|TRBJ1-1|.
CASRPRQSMNTEAFF
TGTGCCAGCAGGCCCAGACAGAGCATGAACACTGAAGCTTTCTTT
>TRBV15|.|TRBJ1-1|.
CATSIRRGLNTEAFF
TGTGCCACCAGCATACGACGGGGTCTGAACACTGAAGCTTTCTTT
>TRBV2|.|TRBJ1-2|.
CASSAGSSYGYTF
TGTGCCAGCAGTGCTGGCTCAAGCTATGGCTACACCTTC
>TRBV18|few|TRBJ2-5|.
CASSPGNGETQYF
TGTGCCAGCTCACCAGGTAACGGAGAGACCCAGTACTTC
>TRBV29-1|.|TRBJ1-5|.
CSVGGVNKPQHF
TGCAGCGTTGGTGGAGTCAATAAGCCCCAGCATTTT
>TRBV19|few|TRBJ1-1|.
CASRLTLNTEAFF
TGTGCCAGTAGGTTGACTCTAAACACTGAAGCTTTCTTT
>TRBV6-6|few|TRBJ2-7|TRBD2
CASTLGGYEQYF
TGTGCCAGCACTCTGGGAGGGTACGAGCAGTACTTC
>TRBV27|.|TRBJ1-1|TRBD1
CASSLWRGHDTEAFF
TGTGCCAGCAGTCTCTGGAGGGGGCACGACACTGAAGCTTTCTTT
>TRBV6-6|.|TRBJ1-4|.
CASSRAQTNEKLFF
TGTGCCAGCTCCAGGGCGCAGACTAATGAAAAACTGTTTTTT
>TRBV7-3|.|TRBJ2-1|.
CASSLGGANEQFF
TGTGCCAGCAGCTTAGGGGGGGCGAATGAGCAGTTCTTC
>TRBV9|.|TRBJ2-2|.
CASCSGHSNTGELFF
TGTGCCAGCTGTTCGGGACATTCGAACACCGGGGAGCTGTTTTTT
>TRBV28|.|TRBJ1-2|.
CASSSPTGPYGYPF
TGTGCCAGCAGTTCCCCTACAGGTCCCTATGGCTACCCCTTC
>TRBV7-9|few|TRBJ1-2|.
CASSFPANYGYTF
TGTGCCAGCAGCTTCCCAGCTAACTATGGCTACACCTTC
>TRBV7-8|few|TRBJ1-1|TRBD1
CASSLALRTGATEAFF
TGTGCCAGCAGCTTAGCGCTTAGGACAGGGGCCACTGAAGCTTTCTTT